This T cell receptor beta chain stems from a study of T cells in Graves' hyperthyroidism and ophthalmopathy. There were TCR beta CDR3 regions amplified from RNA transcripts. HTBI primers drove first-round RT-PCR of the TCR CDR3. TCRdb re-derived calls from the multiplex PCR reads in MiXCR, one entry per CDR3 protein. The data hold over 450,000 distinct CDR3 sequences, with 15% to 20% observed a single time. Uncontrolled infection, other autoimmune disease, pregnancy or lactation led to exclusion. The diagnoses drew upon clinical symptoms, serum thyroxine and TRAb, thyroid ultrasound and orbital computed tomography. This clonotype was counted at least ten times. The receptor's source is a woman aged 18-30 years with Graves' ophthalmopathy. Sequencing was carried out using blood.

The CDR3 nucleotides are TGTGCCAGCCGCCCGAAGAGCACAGATACGCAGTATTTT. Protein: CASRPKSTDTQYF. The chain couples TRBV7-9 to TRBJ2-3; unclear D gene. Trimming removed 8 bases from V and 0 bases from J, with 9 bases in between. Germline V lookup: CDR1 SEHNR, CDR2 FQNEAQ (reference sequence). CDR3 length: 13 amino acids.